This is a list of T cell receptor beta chains from one sample in a study of blood T cell repertoires in COVID-19. TCRdb's table, derived via immunoSEQ multiplex PCR, lists solely in-frame clones and lacks some. The table lists about 160,000 clones, around four fifths of them singletons. The sample consisted of peripheral blood. These receptors all stem from a woman aged 55-69 years with acute or convalescent COVID-19. The CDR3 runs from the conserved cysteine through the conserved F or W. A D gene is named only where the DNA matches it firmly. A row's size may be missing; if present it is once, few, many or a size class.

j_call clone_size d_call v_call cdr3_aa cdr3_nt
TRBJ1-1 . . TRBV6-5 CASGGVGTEAFF TGTGCCAGCGGCGGGGTCGGGACTGAAGCTTTCTTT
TRBJ1-1 . . TRBV20-1 CSANMNTEAFF TGCAGTGCTAATATGAACACTGAAGCTTTCTTT
TRBJ1-1 . . TRBV7-9 CASSFRGISEAFF TGTGCCAGCAGCTTTCGGGGGATATCTGAAGCTTTCTTT
TRBJ2-1 . . TRBV7-2 CASSLRQGPYNEQFF TGTGCCAGCAGCTTAAGGCAGGGCCCCTACAATGAGCAGTTCTTC
TRBJ2-1 . TRBD2 TRBV28 CASSSPRGAYNEQFF TGTGCCAGCAGTTCCCCCCGGGGGGCCTACAATGAGCAGTTCTTC
TRBJ1-1 . . TRBV7-2 CASSQRLREGTEAFF TGTGCCAGCAGCCAGAGACTCAGGGAGGGTACTGAAGCTTTCTTT
TRBJ2-2 once TRBD1 TRBV7-9 CASSYPGRQGGPGELFF TGTGCCAGCAGTTACCCCGGCCGACAGGGGGGCCCCGGGGAGCTGTTTTTT
TRBJ1-3 . . TRBV21-1 CASSPDRYSGNTIYF TGTGCCAGCAGCCCAGACAGATACTCTGGAAACACCATATATTTT
TRBJ1-1 . . TRBV6-2/TRBV6-3 CASSYSAHRGTEAFF TGTGCCAGCAGTTACTCGGCCCATCGCGGAACTGAAGCTTTCTTT
TRBJ1-2 . . TRBV5-1 CASSLEQNYGYTF TGCGCCAGCAGCTTGGAACAGAACTATGGCTACACCTTC
TRBJ2-7 . . TRBV30 CAWMAASYEQYF TGTGCCTGGATGGCGGCCTCCTACGAGCAGTACTTC
TRBJ1-1 . TRBD1 TRBV5-4 CASSLFQGVDTEAFF TGTGCCAGCAGCTTGTTTCAGGGGGTGGACACTGAAGCTTTCTTT
TRBJ2-7 . . TRBV6-5 CATVGQRYEQYF TGTGCCACCGTCGGACAGCGCTACGAGCAGTACTTC
TRBJ2-5 . TRBD2 TRBV11-3 CASSFGTSGQETQYF TGTGCCAGCAGCTTCGGGACTAGCGGACAAGAGACCCAGTACTTC
TRBJ1-4 . . TRBV6-5 CASSYSGGVNEKLFF TGTGCCAGCAGTTACTCAGGGGGGGTGAATGAAAAACTGTTTTTT
TRBJ2-7 . . TRBV6-5 CASSYSTLAGTYEQYF TGTGCCAGCAGTTACTCGACTCTAGCTGGTACCTACGAGCAGTACTTC
TRBJ2-3 . TRBD2 TRBV5-1 CASSLVAGVSTDTQYF TGCGCCAGCAGCTTGGTAGCGGGGGTAAGCACAGATACGCAGTATTTT
TRBJ1-2 few . TRBV28 CASSFAYRGGRKGYTF TGTGCCAGCAGTTTCGCCTACCGGGGGGGTAGAAAGGGCTACACCTTC
TRBJ1-5 few TRBD1 TRBV28 CASRQGAFQPQHF TGTGCCAGCAGACAGGGGGCATTTCAGCCCCAGCATTTT
TRBJ1-2 . TRBD1 TRBV12-3/TRBV12-4 CASSARQGGGYTF TGTGCCAGCAGCGCCCGACAGGGAGGTGGCTACACCTTC
TRBJ2-7 . . TRBV10-3 CAISGDTTYEQYF TGTGCCATCAGTGGAGACACCACCTACGAGCAGTACTTC
TRBJ2-1 . TRBD2 TRBV24-1 CAVGTSGGVEQFF TGTGCCGTGGGGACTAGCGGGGGGGTTGAGCAGTTCTTC
TRBJ2-1 . TRBD1 TRBV5-1 CASSSTPGQAYNEQFF TGCGCCAGCAGCTCAACCCCGGGACAGGCCTACAATGAGCAGTTCTTC
TRBJ1-1 . . TRBV5-1 CASSLPAGGTEAFF TGCGCCAGCAGCTTGCCCGCCGGGGGCACTGAAGCTTTCTTT
TRBJ1-2 . TRBD1 TRBV25-1 CASSGNDRVANYGYTF TGTGCCAGCAGTGGAAACGACAGGGTAGCTAACTATGGCTACACCTTC
TRBJ2-2 . . TRBV6-2/TRBV6-3 CASSYGGASTGELFF TGTGCCAGCAGTTACGGGGGGGCGAGCACCGGGGAGCTGTTTTTT
TRBJ1-1 . . TRBV5-1 CASSSGGSTEAFF TGCGCCAGCAGCTCTGGTGGGAGCACTGAAGCTTTCTTT
TRBJ2-5 . TRBD1 TRBV29-1 CSVGAGGQGGRETQYF TGCAGCGTGGGCGCGGGTGGACAGGGGGGGAGAGAGACCCAGTACTTC
TRBJ2-4 once TRBD2 TRBV6-5 CASSPELAGKNIQYF TGTGCCAGCAGCCCCGAACTAGCGGGAAAAAACATTCAGTACTTC
TRBJ2-3 . TRBD2 TRBV28 CASSSQRGGADTQYF TGTGCCAGCAGTTCCCAGCGGGGGGGAGCAGATACGCAGTATTTT
TRBJ1-5 . TRBD1 TRBV5-4 CASSLQGPGPQPQHF TGTGCCAGCAGCCTACAGGGGCCAGGGCCTCAGCCCCAGCATTTT
TRBJ2-7 . TRBD1 TRBV18 CASSPPGTGITYEQYF TGTGCCAGCTCACCGCCCGGGACAGGAATAACCTACGAGCAGTACTTC
TRBJ2-1 . . TRBV12-3/TRBV12-4 CASSFGPSEQFF TGTGCCAGCAGTTTCGGTCCTAGTGAGCAGTTCTTC
TRBJ1-1 . . TRBV30 CAWGRGTKNTEAFF TGTGCCTGGGGAAGGGGGACGAAGAACACTGAAGCTTTCTTT
TRBJ2-2 few . TRBV5-4 CASSSRQAHTGELFF TGTGCCAGCAGCAGCCGACAGGCCCACACCGGGGAGCTGTTTTTT
TRBJ2-5 . TRBD2 TRBV5-1 CASSYPGTTEETQYF TGCGCCAGCAGCTACCCCGGGACTACCGAAGAGACCCAGTACTTC
TRBJ2-7 . . TRBV4-3 CASSQSRGLSYEQYF TGCGCCAGCAGCCAATCTCGGGGGTTGAGCTACGAGCAGTACTTC
TRBJ1-6 . . TRBV11-2 CASSASPGPLHF TGTGCCAGCAGCGCCTCGCCGGGGCCCCTCCACTTT
TRBJ2-3 few . TRBV4-2 CASSQGSVRVSDTQYF TGTGCCAGCAGCCAAGGGAGTGTCAGGGTTAGCGATACGCAGTATTTT
TRBJ1-5 . TRBD1 TRBV19 CASSISRGTYSNQPQHF TGTGCCAGTAGTATTAGCAGGGGGACCTATAGCAATCAGCCCCAGCATTTT
TRBJ1-6 . . TRBV19 CASSPRVGQGNSPLHF TGTGCCAGTAGTCCCCGAGTGGGGCAGGGGAATTCACCCCTCCACTTT
TRBJ2-3 . TRBD2 TRBV2 CASSERAPGLAPDTQYF TGTGCCAGCAGTGAAAGAGCGCCGGGACTAGCGCCAGATACGCAGTATTTT
TRBJ1-1 . . TRBV5-6 CASSLLGTTNTEAFF TGTGCCAGCAGCTTGTTGGGGACTACTAACACTGAAGCTTTCTTT
TRBJ2-5 . TRBD2 TRBV11-2 CASSPPLSGGKETQYF TGTGCCAGCAGCCCTCCCCTTAGCGGGGGAAAAGAGACCCAGTACTTC
TRBJ2-7 . . TRBV3-1/TRBV3-2 CASSQAQGFAYEQYF TGTGCCAGCAGCCAAGCCCAGGGCTTTGCCTACGAGCAGTACTTC
TRBJ1-1 . TRBD1 TRBV28 CASSSPGGFTEAFF TGTGCCAGCAGTTCCCCAGGGGGCTTCACTGAAGCTTTCTTT
TRBJ2-7 . . TRBV11-2 CASIEQGSKSKEQYF TGTGCCAGTATAGAGCAGGGCTCTAAATCTAAGGAGCAGTACTTC
TRBJ1-2 . . TRBV4-3 CASSQDNRGLYGYTF TGCGCCAGCAGCCAAGATAATCGGGGGTTGTATGGCTACACCTTC